This T cell receptor (beta chain) is from a study of shared T cell receptors in the human thymus. Using immunoSEQ multiplex PCR, the repertoire was profiled, and TCRdb retains in-frame clones only, with some absent. The repertoire consists of some 640,000 clones, with approximately 89% occurring once and the leading ten covering just under 0.0095%. Trimming took off 2 bases at V and 7 bases at J, with 8 bases between the two ends. Germline lookup yields CDR1 LGHNA and CDR2 YNFKEQ. This CDR3 is 13 amino acids long. The sample also formed part of further work on human thymus T cells. According to that study: In corrective heart surgery, resections were taken, and these provided the thymus tissue.

This TCR derives from a boy under two years old with a congenital heart defect. V is TRBV4-2 and J is TRBJ2-2, with unresolved D. Sample: thymocytes. CDR3 region: CASSQSTDGELFF. The CDR3 nucleotides read TGTGCCAGCAGCCAATCTACAGACGGGGAGCTGTTTTTT.